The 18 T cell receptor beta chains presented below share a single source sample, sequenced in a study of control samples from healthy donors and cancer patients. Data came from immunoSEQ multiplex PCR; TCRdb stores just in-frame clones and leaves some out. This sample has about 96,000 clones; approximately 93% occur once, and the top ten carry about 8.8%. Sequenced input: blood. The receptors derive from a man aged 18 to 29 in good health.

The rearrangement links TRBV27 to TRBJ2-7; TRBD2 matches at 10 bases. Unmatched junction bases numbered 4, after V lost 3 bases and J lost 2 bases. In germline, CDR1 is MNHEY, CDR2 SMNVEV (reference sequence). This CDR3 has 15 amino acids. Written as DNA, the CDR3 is TGTGCCAGCAGTTTCAGCCTAGCGGGGGCCTACGAGCAGTACTTC. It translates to CASSFSLAGAYEQYF.

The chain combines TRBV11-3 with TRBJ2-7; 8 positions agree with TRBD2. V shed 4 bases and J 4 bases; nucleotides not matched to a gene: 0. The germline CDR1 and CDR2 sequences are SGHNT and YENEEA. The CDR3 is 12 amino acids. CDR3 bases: TGTGCCAGCAGCTCTAGCGGGTACGAGCAGTACTTC. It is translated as CASSSSGYEQYF.

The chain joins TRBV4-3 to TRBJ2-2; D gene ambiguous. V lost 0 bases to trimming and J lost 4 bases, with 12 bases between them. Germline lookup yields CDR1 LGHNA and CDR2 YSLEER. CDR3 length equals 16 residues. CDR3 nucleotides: TGCGCCAGCAGCCAAGATAGAGCCTCCCTCACCGGGGAGCTGTTTTTT. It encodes CASSQDRASLTGELFF.

CDR3 nucleotides: TGTGCCACCAGCTGGACCGGGACAGGTCTCGCAGATACGCAGTATTTT. Encoded protein: CATSWTGTGLADTQYF. The V and J genes are TRBV15 and TRBJ2-3; TRBD1 matches at 8 bases. The ends lost 5 bases at V and 4 bases at J; junction bases unmatched: 11. The CDR3 length is 16 residues. The germline gives CDR1 LNHNV, CDR2 YYDKDF (reference sequence).

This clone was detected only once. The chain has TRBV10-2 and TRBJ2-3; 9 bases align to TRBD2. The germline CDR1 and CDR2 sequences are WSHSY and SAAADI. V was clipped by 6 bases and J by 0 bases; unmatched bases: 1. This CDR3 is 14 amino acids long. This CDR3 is CASRTSGSTDTQYF. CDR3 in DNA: TGCGCCAGCAGGACTAGCGGAAGCACAGATACGCAGTATTTT.

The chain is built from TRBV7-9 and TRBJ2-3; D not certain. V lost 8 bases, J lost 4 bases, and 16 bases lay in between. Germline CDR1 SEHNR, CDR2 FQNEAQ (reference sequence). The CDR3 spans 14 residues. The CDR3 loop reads CASGPGSTADTQYF. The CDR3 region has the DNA TGTGCCAGCGGCCCCGGGTCCACGGCAGATACGCAGTATTTT.

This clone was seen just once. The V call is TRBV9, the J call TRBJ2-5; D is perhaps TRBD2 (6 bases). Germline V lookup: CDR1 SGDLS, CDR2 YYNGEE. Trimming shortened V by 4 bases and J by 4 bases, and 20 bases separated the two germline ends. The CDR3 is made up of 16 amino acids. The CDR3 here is CASSPHPGSGGETQYF. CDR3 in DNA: TGTGCCAGCAGCCCCCACCCGGGATCCGGGGGAGAGACCCAGTACTTC.

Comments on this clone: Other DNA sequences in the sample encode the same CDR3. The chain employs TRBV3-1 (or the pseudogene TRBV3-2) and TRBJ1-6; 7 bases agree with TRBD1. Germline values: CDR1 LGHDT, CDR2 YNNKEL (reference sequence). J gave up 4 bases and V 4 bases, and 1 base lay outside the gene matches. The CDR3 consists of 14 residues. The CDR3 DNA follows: TGTGCCAGCAGCCTGGGACAGTATAATTCACCCCTCCACTTT. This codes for CASSLGQYNSPLHF.

The DNA of the CDR3 is TGTGCCAGCAGTCGGGACCTCCGAACGGGTGAAGCTTTCTTT. Amino acids: CASSRDLRTGEAFF. The V and J genes are TRBV7-9 and TRBJ1-1; maybe TRBD1 (5 bases). The CDR3 length is 14 residues. V lost 6 bases to trimming and J lost 7 bases, with 18 bases between them. Germline V gene data show CDR1 as SEHNR and CDR2 as FQNEAQ (reference sequence).

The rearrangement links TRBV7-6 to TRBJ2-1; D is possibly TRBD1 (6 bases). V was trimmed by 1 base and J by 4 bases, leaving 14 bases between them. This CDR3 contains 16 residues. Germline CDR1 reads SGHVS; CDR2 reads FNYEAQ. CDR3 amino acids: CASSLGGQGNYNEQFF. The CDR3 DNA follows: TGTGCCAGCAGCTTAGGGGGGCAGGGAAATTACAATGAGCAGTTCTTC.

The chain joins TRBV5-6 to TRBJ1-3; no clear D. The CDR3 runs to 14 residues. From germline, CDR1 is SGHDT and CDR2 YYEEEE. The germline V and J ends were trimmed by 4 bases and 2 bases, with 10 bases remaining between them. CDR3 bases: TGTGCCAGCAGCCCGGCAAAGACTGGAAACACCATATATTTT. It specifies CASSPAKTGNTIYF.

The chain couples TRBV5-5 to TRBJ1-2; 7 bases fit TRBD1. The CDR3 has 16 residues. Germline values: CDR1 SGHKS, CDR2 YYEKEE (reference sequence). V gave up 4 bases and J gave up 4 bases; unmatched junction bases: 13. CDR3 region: CASSQSRQGSGYGYTF. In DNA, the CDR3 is TGTGCCAGCAGCCAAAGCCGACAGGGTTCAGGCTATGGCTACACCTTC.

The CDR3 spells CASRDQGTTNEKLFF. DNA for the CDR3: TGTGCCAGTAGAGACCAGGGGACAACTAATGAAAAACTGTTTTTT. This chain joins TRBV19 and TRBJ1-4, with D tentatively TRBD1 (6 bases). The V gene's germline CDR1 is LNHDA and CDR2 SQIVND (reference sequence). The CDR3 has 15 residues. V lost 6 bases to trimming and J lost 0 bases, with 11 bases between them. Full variable domain (remainder filled in from reference TRBV19 and TRBJ1-4): DGGITQSPKYLFRKEGQNVTLSCEQNLNHDAMYWYRQDPGQGLRLIYYSQIVNDFQKGDIAEGYSVSREKKESFPLTVTSAQKNPTAFYLCASRDQGTTNEKLFFGSGTQLSVL.

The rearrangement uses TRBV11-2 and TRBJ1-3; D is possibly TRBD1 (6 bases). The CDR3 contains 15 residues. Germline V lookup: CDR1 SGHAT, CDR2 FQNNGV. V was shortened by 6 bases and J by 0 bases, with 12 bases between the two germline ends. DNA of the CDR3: TGTGCCAGCAGGGGTACAGGGTACTCTGGAAACACCATATATTTT. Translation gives CASRGTGYSGNTIYF.

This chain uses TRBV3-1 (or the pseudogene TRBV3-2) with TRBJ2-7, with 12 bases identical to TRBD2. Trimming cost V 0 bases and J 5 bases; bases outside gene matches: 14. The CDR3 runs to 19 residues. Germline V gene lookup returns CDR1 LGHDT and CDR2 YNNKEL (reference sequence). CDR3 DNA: TGTGCCAGCAGCCAAGAAACGGGGCTAGCGGGAGGGCCACGACACGAGCAGTACTTC. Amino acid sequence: CASSQETGLAGGPRHEQYF.

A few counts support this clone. The CDR3 spells CASSQDLGISYEQYF. The DNA for the CDR3 is TGCGCCAGCAGCCAAGATCTCGGGATTTCCTACGAGCAGTACTTC. The rearrangement uses TRBV4-1 and TRBJ2-7, with a possible D match to TRBD2 (5 bases). Germline CDR1 reads MGHRA; CDR2 reads YSYEKL. V was clipped by 0 bases and J by 1 base, with 10 bases between them. The CDR3 contains 15 residues.

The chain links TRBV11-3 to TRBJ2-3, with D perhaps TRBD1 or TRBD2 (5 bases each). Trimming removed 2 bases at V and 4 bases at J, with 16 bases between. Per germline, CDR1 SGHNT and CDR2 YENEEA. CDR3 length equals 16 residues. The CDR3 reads CASSLHRDVEADTQYF. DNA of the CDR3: TGTGCCAGCAGCTTACACCGGGACGTAGAGGCAGATACGCAGTATTTT.

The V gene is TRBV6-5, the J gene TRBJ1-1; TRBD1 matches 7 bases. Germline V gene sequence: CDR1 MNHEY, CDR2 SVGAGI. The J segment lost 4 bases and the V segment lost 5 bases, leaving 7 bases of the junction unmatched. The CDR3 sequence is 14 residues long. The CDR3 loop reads CASSTRTGGTEAFF. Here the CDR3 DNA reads TGTGCCAGCAGTACGAGGACAGGCGGCACTGAAGCTTTCTTT.